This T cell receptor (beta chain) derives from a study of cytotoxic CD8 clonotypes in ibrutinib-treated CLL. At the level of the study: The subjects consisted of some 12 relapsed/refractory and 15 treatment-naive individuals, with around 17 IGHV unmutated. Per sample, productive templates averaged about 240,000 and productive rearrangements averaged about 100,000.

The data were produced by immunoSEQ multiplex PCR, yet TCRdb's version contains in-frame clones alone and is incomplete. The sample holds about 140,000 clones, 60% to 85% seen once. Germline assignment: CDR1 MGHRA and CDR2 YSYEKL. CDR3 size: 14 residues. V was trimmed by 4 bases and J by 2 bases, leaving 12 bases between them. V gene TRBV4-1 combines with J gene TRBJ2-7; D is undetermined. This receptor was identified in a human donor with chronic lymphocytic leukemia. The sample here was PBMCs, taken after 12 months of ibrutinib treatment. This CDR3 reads CASSLGPRTYEQYF. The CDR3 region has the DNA TGCGCCAGCAGCCTCGGGCCCAGGACCTACGAGCAGTACTTC.